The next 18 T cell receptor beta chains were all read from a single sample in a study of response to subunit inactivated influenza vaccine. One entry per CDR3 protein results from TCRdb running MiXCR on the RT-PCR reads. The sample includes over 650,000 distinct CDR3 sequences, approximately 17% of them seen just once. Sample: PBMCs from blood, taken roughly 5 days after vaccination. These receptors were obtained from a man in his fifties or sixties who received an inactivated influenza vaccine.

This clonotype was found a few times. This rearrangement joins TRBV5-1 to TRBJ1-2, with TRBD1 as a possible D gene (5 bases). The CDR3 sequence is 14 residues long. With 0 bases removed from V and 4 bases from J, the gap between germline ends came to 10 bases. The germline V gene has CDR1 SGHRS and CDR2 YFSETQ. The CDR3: CASSLDGTPYGYTF. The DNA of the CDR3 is TGCGCCAGCAGCTTGGATGGGACTCCCTATGGCTACACCTTC.

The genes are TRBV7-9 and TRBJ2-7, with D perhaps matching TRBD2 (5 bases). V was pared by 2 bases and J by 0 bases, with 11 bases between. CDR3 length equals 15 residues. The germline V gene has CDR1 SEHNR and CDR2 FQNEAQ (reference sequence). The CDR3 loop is CASSLYDYHSYEQYF. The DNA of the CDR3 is TGTGCCAGCAGCTTATACGACTACCACTCCTACGAGCAGTACTTC.

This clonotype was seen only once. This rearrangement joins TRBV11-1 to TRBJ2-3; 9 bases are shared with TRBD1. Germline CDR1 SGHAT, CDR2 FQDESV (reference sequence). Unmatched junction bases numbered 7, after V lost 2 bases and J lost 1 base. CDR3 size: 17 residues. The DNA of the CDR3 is TGTGCCAGCAGCTTACCTTTGGGACAGGGCGGCACAGATACGCAGTATTTT. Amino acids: CASSLPLGQGGTDTQYF. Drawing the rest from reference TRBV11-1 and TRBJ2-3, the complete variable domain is EAEVAQSPRYKITEKSQAVAFWCDPISGHATLYWYRQILGQGPELLVQFQDESVVDDSQLPKDRFSAERLKGVDSTLKIQPAELGDSAMYLCASSLPLGQGGTDTQYFGPGTRLTVL.

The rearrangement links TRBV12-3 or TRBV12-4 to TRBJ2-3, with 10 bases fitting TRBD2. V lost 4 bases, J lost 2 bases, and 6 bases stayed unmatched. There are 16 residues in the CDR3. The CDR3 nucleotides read TGTGCCAGCAGTTACGGACTAGCGGTATACACAGATACGCAGTATTTT. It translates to CASSYGLAVYTDTQYF.

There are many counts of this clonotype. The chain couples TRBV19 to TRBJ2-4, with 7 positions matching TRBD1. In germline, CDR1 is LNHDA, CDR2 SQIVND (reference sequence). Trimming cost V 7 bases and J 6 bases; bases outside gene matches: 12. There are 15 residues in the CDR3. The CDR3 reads CASTLKGSGGNIQYF. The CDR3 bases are TGTGCCAGTACCCTGAAGGGGTCAGGGGGAAACATTCAGTACTTC.

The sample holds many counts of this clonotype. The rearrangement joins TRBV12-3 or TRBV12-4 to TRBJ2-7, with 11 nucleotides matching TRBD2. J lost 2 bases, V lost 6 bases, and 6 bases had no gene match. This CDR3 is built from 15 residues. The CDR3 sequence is CASSYRLAGTYEQYF. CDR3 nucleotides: TGTGCCAGCAGCTACCGACTAGCGGGGACCTACGAGCAGTACTTC.

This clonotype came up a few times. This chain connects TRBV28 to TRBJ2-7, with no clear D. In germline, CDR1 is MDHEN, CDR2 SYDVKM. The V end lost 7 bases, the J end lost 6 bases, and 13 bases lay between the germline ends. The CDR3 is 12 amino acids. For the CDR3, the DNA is TGTGCCAGCAACCTCCTGACGGGCGAGCAGTACTTC. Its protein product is CASNLLTGEQYF.

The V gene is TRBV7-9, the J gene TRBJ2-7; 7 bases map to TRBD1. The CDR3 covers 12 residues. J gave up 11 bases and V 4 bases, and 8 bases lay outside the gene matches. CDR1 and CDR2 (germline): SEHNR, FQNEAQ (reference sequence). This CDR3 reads CASSSEGTEEYF. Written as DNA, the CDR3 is TGTGCCAGCAGCTCCGAGGGGACAGAAGAGTACTTC.

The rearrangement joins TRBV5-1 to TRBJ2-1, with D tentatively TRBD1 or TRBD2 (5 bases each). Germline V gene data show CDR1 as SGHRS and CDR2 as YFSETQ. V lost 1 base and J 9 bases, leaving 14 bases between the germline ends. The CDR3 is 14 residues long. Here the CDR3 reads CASSLIGDGTEQFF. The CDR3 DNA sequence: TGCGCCAGCAGCTTGATCGGGGACGGCACTGAGCAGTTCTTC.

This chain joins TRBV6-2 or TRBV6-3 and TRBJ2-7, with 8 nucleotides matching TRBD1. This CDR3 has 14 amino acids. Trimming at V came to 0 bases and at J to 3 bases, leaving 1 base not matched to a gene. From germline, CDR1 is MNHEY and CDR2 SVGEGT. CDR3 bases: TGTGCCAGCAGTTACTCGGGACAGGTCTACGAGCAGTACTTC. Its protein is CASSYSGQVYEQYF.

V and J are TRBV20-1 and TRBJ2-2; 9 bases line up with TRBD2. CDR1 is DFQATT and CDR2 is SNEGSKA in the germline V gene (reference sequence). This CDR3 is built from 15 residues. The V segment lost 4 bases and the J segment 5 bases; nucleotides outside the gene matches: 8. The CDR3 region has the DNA TGCAGTGCTATACCCGGGACTAGCAGGACCGGGGAGCTGTTTTTT. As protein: CSAIPGTSRTGELFF.

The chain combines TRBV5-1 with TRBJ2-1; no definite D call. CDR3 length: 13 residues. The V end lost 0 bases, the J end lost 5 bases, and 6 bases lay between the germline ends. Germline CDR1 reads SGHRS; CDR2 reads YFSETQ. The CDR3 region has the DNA TGCGCCAGCAGCTTGGATCAAAACAATGAGCAGTTCTTC. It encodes CASSLDQNNEQFF.

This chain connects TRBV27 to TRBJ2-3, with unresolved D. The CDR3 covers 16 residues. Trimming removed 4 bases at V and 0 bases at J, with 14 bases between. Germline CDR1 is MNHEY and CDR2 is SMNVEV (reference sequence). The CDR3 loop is CASSSLALTSTDTQYF. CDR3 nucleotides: TGTGCCAGCAGTTCCCTCGCCCTAACTAGCACAGATACGCAGTATTTT.

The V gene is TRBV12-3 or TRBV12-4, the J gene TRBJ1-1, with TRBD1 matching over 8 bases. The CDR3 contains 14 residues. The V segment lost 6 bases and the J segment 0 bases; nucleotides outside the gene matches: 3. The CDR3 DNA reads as TGTGCCAGCAGACACAGGGGGATGAACACTGAAGCTTTCTTT. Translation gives CASRHRGMNTEAFF.

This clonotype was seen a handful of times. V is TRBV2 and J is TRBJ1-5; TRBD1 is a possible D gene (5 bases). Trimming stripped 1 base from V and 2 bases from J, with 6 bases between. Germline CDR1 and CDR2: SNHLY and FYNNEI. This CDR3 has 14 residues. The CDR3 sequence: CASSEGRGNQPQHF. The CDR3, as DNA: TGTGCCAGCAGTGAAGGCAGGGGCAATCAGCCCCAGCATTTT.

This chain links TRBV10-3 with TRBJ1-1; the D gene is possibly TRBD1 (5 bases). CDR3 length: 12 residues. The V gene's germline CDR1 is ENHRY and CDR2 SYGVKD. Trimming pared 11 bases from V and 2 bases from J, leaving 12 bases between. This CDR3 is CAHNGGNTEAFF. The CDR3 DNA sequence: TGTGCCCACAACGGGGGAAACACTGAAGCTTTCTTT.

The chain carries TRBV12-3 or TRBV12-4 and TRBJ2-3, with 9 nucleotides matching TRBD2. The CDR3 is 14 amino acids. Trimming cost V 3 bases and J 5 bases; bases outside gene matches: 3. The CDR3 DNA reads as TGTGCCAGCAGTTTTGTAGCGGGGGAAGATACGCAGTATTTT. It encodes CASSFVAGEDTQYF.

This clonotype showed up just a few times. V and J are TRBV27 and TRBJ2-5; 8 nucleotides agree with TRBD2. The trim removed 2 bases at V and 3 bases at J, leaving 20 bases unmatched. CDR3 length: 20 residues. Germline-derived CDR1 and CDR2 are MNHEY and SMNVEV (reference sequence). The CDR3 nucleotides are TGTGCCAGCAGTTTAAGGCCTGCTCTTTCTCGGACTAGCAAGGAAGAGACCCAGTACTTC. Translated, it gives CASSLRPALSRTSKEETQYF.